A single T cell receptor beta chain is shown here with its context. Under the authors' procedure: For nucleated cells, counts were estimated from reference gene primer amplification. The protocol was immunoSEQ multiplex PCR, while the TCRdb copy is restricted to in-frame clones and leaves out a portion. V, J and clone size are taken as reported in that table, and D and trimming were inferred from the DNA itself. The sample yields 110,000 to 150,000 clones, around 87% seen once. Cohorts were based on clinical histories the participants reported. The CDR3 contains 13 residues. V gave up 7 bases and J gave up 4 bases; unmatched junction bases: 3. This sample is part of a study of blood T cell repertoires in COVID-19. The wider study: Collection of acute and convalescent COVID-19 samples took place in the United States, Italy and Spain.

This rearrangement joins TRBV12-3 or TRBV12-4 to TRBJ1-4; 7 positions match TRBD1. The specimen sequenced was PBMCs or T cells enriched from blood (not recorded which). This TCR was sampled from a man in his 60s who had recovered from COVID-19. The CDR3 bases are TGTGCCAGCAAGGGACAGAATAATGAAAAACTGTTTTTT. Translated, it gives CASKGQNNEKLFF.